The 11 T cell receptor beta chains reported below all come from one sample, sequenced in a study of OX40 agonist ivuxolimab in advanced cancers. Libraries were prepared by immunoSEQ multiplex PCR; TCRdb keeps only in-frame clonotypes and omits some of them. The table includes about 100,000 clones, over 75% detected once. The material was CD4+ or CD8+ T cells sorted from blood, obtained in a trial of the OX40 agonist ivuxolimab. Source of these receptors: an adult with an advanced solid tumor such as melanoma, head and neck, liver or kidney cancer.

The chain uses TRBV5-8 and TRBJ1-2; the D gene is possibly TRBD1 (5 bases). The CDR3 runs 15 residues. V lost 0 bases, J lost 3 bases, and 12 bases lay in between. Germline assignment: CDR1 SGHTS and CDR2 YDEGEE. The CDR3 here is CASSLGQGYHYGYTF. For the CDR3, the DNA is TGTGCCAGCAGCTTGGGCCAGGGATATCACTATGGCTACACCTTC.

The chain carries TRBV19 and TRBJ2-3, with no clear D. Trimming shortened V by 2 bases and J by 1 base, and 4 bases separated the two germline ends. This CDR3 is built from 13 residues. Germline V gene sequence: CDR1 LNHDA, CDR2 SQIVND (reference sequence). CDR3: CASSIRGTDTQYF. The CDR3 nucleotides read TGTGCCAGTAGTATAAGGGGCACAGATACGCAGTATTTT.

The rearrangement uses TRBV27 and TRBJ1-6; no clear D. CDR1 and CDR2 (germline): MNHEY, SMNVEV (reference sequence). Trimming cost V 7 bases and J 0 bases, with 4 bases left between them. The CDR3 sequence is 13 residues long. The CDR3 here is CASMSSYNSPLHF. DNA for the CDR3: TGTGCCAGCATGAGCTCCTATAATTCACCCCTCCACTTT.

This chain links TRBV7-9 with TRBJ1-5; 9 bases line up with TRBD1. V shed 4 bases, J shed 7 bases, and the junction held 5 bases outside the gene matches. This CDR3 has 14 amino acids. CDR1 SEHNR and CDR2 FQNEAQ come from the germline V gene (reference sequence). CDR3 nucleotide sequence: TGTGCCAGCAGCTCTGGACAGGGGATCCAGCCCCAGCATTTT. Amino acid sequence: CASSSGQGIQPQHF.

The chain couples TRBV5-1 to TRBJ2-3; maybe TRBD1 (6 bases). The V end was cut by 4 bases, the J end by 4 bases, with 13 bases between. CDR1 and CDR2 from the germline V gene are SGHRS and YFSETQ. This CDR3 contains 14 residues. CDR3 nucleotide sequence: TGCGCCAGCAGCCCGGAAGCAGGGGCAGATACGCAGTATTTT. Protein product: CASSPEAGADTQYF.

This chain links TRBV5-4 with TRBJ1-2, with D perhaps matching TRBD1 (5 bases). The V end was cut by 4 bases, the J end by 3 bases, with 13 bases between. Germline V gene data show CDR1 as SGHNT and CDR2 as YYREEE (reference sequence). CDR3 length: 14 residues. The CDR3 sequence is CASSPPQGDYGYTF. In DNA, the CDR3 is TGTGCCAGCAGCCCCCCGCAGGGCGACTATGGCTACACCTTC.

V usage is TRBV5-1 and J usage is TRBJ1-1; TRBD1 might be the D (6 bases). Germline values: CDR1 SGHRS, CDR2 YFSETQ. This CDR3 is built from 16 residues. The ends were cut back, 0 bases at V and 2 bases at J, with 14 bases in the middle. CDR3 in amino acids: CASSLARGGGNTEAFF. In nucleotides, the CDR3 is TGCGCCAGCAGCTTGGCCCGTGGAGGGGGTAACACTGAAGCTTTCTTT.

The chain couples TRBV9 to TRBJ1-3; 7 bases agree with TRBD1. CDR1 and CDR2 (germline): SGDLS, YYNGEE. The ends lost 3 bases at V and 0 bases at J; junction bases unmatched: 6. CDR3 size: 16 residues. The CDR3 is CASSATGVLSGNTIYF. In DNA, the CDR3 is TGTGCCAGCAGCGCCACAGGGGTTCTCTCTGGAAACACCATATATTTT.

The sample holds a few counts of this clone. V usage is TRBV19 and J usage is TRBJ1-2; no clear D. This CDR3 contains 13 residues. Germline V CDR1 and CDR2: LNHDA, SQIVND (reference sequence). Trimming cost V 1 base and J 8 bases, with 11 bases left between them. Written as DNA, the CDR3 is TGTGCCAGTAGTATAGCCGGTCGCTTGGGCTACACCTTC. Translating gives CASSIAGRLGYTF.

CDR3 residues: CASSPGLAGGRMEQFF. The CDR3 DNA sequence: TGTGCCAGCTCACCGGGACTAGCGGGAGGCCGCATGGAGCAGTTCTTC. J is TRBJ2-1 and V is TRBV18, with 15 bases lining up with TRBD2. Per the germline V gene, CDR1 is KGHSH and CDR2 is LQKENI. The CDR3 sequence is 16 residues long. The junction had 7 bases not matched to a gene; V was cut back by 3 bases and J by 10 bases.

The rearrangement joins TRBV5-4 to TRBJ1-2, with no clear D. The length of the CDR3 is 14 residues. Trimming took off 2 bases at V and 7 bases at J, with 15 bases between the two ends. The germline V gene has CDR1 SGHNT and CDR2 YYREEE (reference sequence). The CDR3 reads CASSFAGITGGYTF. CDR3 nucleotide sequence: TGTGCCAGCAGCTTTGCAGGAATAACGGGTGGCTACACCTTC.